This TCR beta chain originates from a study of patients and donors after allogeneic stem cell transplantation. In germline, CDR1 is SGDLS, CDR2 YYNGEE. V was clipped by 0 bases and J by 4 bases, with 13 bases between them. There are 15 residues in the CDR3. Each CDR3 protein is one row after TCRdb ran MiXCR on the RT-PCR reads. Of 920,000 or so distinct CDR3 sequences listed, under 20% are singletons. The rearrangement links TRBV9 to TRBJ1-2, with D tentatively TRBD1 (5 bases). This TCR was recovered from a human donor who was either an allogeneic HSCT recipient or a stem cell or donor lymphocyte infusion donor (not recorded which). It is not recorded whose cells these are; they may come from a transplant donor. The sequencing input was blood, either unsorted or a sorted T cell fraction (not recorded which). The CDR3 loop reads CASSVDLGGTYGYTF. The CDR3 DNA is TGTGCCAGCAGCGTAGATCTGGGTGGGACCTATGGCTACACCTTC. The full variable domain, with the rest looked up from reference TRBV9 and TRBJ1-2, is DSGVTQTPKHLITATGQRVTLRCSPRSGDLSVYWYQQSLDQGLQFLIQYYNGEERAKGNILERFSAQQFPDLHSELNLSSLELGDSALYFCASSVDLGGTYGYTFGSGTRLTVV.